The rows below give T cell receptor beta chains drawn from one sample of a study of response to subunit inactivated influenza vaccine. One entry per CDR3 protein, called by TCRdb with MiXCR from the RT-PCR reads. Of about 800,000 distinct CDR3 sequences in the sample, 21% are singletons; the top ten hold roughly a tenth. This specimen consisted of PBMCs from blood, obtained about 5 days after vaccination. The receptors here all came from a man in his forties or fifties who received an inactivated influenza vaccine. CDR3s include the opening cysteine and the closing phenylalanine or tryptophan.

CDR3 protein | V gene | CDR3 length
CSARRDYNEQFF | TRBV20-1 | 12
CASSHWDRGLAGANVLTF | TRBV14 | 18
CATSNGTFQETQYF | TRBV15 | 14
CASSQDQRAETNTGELFF | TRBV4-3 | 18
CASSFAAGDTGELFF | TRBV7-2 | 15
CAISSRGGGAGNEQFF | TRBV10-3 | 16
CASRQTIDNEQFF | TRBV12-3/TRBV12-4 | 13
CASTQSTGGKAFF | TRBV12-3/TRBV12-4 | 13
CASSLDGGGIAGYTF | TRBV7-2 | 15
CASSLRVGYEQYF | TRBV27 | 13
CASSYAPLGTQNEQYF | TRBV6-5 | 16
CASSLLQGKGETQYF | TRBV11-2 | 15
CASSLVSGGRNQPQHF | TRBV7-2 | 16
CASSLQRTVRNQPQHF | TRBV7-8 | 16
CASKWGAGNTIYF | TRBV12-3/TRBV12-4 | 13
CASSGDTQYF | TRBV12-3/TRBV12-4 | 10
CASSQVSGTSYEQYF | TRBV4-2 | 15
CASSPIRQFLKEQPQHF | TRBV28 | 17
CAISDSYNEQFF | TRBV10-3 | 12
CASSKISQGEAFF | TRBV27 | 13
CSARAGRTLYGYTF | TRBV20-1 | 14